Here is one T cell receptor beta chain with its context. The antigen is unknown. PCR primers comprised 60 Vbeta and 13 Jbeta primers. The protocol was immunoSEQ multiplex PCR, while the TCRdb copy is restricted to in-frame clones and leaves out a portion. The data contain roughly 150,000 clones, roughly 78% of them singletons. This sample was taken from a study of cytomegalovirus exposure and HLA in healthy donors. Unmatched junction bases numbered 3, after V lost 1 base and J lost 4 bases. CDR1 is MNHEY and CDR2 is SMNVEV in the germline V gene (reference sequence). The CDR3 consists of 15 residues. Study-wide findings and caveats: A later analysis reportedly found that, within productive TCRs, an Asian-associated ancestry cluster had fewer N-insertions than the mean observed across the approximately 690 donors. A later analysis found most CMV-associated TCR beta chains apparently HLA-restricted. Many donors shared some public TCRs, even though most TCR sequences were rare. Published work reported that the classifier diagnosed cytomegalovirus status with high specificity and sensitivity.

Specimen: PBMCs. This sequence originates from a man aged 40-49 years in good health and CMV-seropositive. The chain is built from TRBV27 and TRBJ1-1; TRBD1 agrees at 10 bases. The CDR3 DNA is TGTGCCAGCAGTTTATATGACAGGGGGCCCACTGAAGCTTTCTTT. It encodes CASSLYDRGPTEAFF.